One and the same sample provided the 26 T cell receptor beta chains below, sequenced in a study of technical replicates of blood from a few donors. Assay used: immunoSEQ multiplex PCR; TCRdb lists only in-frame clones, some missing. This sample has about 8,700 clones, with roughly 91% found just once. Source material: PBMCs. These receptors were taken from a human donor in good health.

The V call is TRBV30, the J call TRBJ1-1; 9 nucleotides align to TRBD1. CDR1 is GTSNPN and CDR2 is SVGIG in the germline V gene (reference sequence). J gave up 2 bases and V 3 bases, and 1 base lay outside the gene matches. The CDR3 spans 13 residues. The DNA of the CDR3 is TGTGCCTGGAGGGGACAGGGCAACACTGAAGCTTTCTTT. It specifies CAWRGQGNTEAFF.

The J gene is TRBJ2-7, the V gene TRBV5-1; D is ambiguous. The V end was cut by 9 bases, the J end by 0 bases, with 13 bases between. CDR1 and CDR2 from the germline V gene are SGHRS and YFSETQ. The CDR3 has 13 amino acids. CDR3: CATPIGYSYEQYF. The CDR3 region has the DNA TGCGCCACCCCCATCGGGTACTCCTACGAGCAGTACTTC.

The chain couples TRBV2 to TRBJ1-5, with D perhaps matching TRBD1 (5 bases). CDR1 is SNHLY, CDR2 FYNNEI, per germline. V was shortened by 1 base and J by 0 bases, with 13 bases between the two germline ends. The CDR3 covers 17 residues. The CDR3: CASSEVQGGYSNQPQHF. DNA for the CDR3: TGTGCCAGCAGTGAAGTGCAGGGAGGTTATAGCAATCAGCCCCAGCATTTT.

This chain uses TRBV29-1 with TRBJ2-7, with TRBD1 as a possible D gene (5 bases). There are 13 residues in the CDR3. V was cut by 4 bases and J by 0 bases, with 10 bases left in between. In germline, CDR1 is SQVTM, CDR2 ANQGSEA. CDR3: CSVATDSSYEQYF. The CDR3 DNA sequence: TGCAGCGTTGCTACAGACAGCTCCTACGAGCAGTACTTC.

The chain combines TRBV28 with TRBJ1-1; 7 positions match TRBD1. Germline assignment: CDR1 MDHEN and CDR2 SYDVKM. The CDR3 length is 11 residues. V dropped 10 bases and J dropped 7; count of bases not matched to a gene: 6. The CDR3, as DNA: TGTGCCACTCAGGGGGAAGTTGAAGCTTTCTTT. Residues: CATQGEVEAFF.

CDR3 loop: CAWTISDEQFF. As DNA, the CDR3 is TGTGCCTGGACTATAAGCGATGAGCAGTTCTTC. V usage is TRBV30 and J usage is TRBJ2-1, with D unclear. There are 11 residues in the CDR3. V dropped 4 bases and J dropped 8 bases, with 9 bases sitting between them. The germline CDR1 and CDR2 sequences are GTSNPN and SVGIG (reference sequence).

This chain links TRBV9 with TRBJ2-2; 14 positions match TRBD2. CDR1 is SGDLS, CDR2 YYNGEE, per germline. The trim removed 3 bases at V and 8 bases at J, leaving 9 bases unmatched. The CDR3 is made up of 17 amino acids. CDR3 loop: CASSARLAGGPMGELFF. The CDR3 region has the DNA TGTGCCAGCAGCGCCCGACTAGCGGGAGGGCCTATGGGGGAGCTGTTTTTT.

This chain connects TRBV28 to TRBJ2-5; D remains unclear. V dropped 3 bases and J dropped 2 bases, with 4 bases sitting between them. The CDR3 is 12 amino acids. From germline, CDR1 is MDHEN and CDR2 SYDVKM. CDR3 loop: CASSLTQETQYF. CDR3 DNA: TGTGCCAGCAGTTTGACTCAAGAGACCCAGTACTTC.

This clone occurred a few times. V and J are TRBV5-1 and TRBJ1-1; 8 bases fit TRBD1. With 2 bases clipped from V and 4 bases from J, the junction kept 7 bases outside the gene matches. Germline assignment: CDR1 SGHRS and CDR2 YFSETQ. This CDR3 has 15 residues. The CDR3 DNA sequence: TGCGCCAGCAGCTTTATGCAGGGGGCGACCACTGAAGCTTTCTTT. Its translation is CASSFMQGATTEAFF.

V gene TRBV10-3 combines with J gene TRBJ2-7; 9 bases agree with TRBD2. This CDR3 comprises 14 residues. The trim removed 5 bases at V and 4 bases at J, leaving 6 bases unmatched. Germline assignment: CDR1 ENHRY and CDR2 SYGVKD. CDR3 bases: TGTGCCATCAGTTCGGCGGGAGGGCCTTACGAGCAGTACTTC. Translation: CAISSAGGPYEQYF.

The genes are TRBV23-1 and TRBJ1-1, with 8 bases aligning to TRBD1. TRBV23-1 counts as an open reading frame of uncertain function. V gave up 7 bases and J gave up 1 base; unmatched junction bases: 8. This CDR3 has 15 amino acids. CDR3 protein: CASTPTGEENTEAFF. As DNA, the CDR3 is TGCGCCAGCACTCCGACAGGGGAGGAGAACACTGAAGCTTTCTTT.

This rearrangement joins TRBV18 to TRBJ2-2; no clear D. Per the germline V gene, CDR1 is KGHSH and CDR2 is LQKENI. The CDR3 totals 17 residues. Trimming pared 3 bases from V and 5 bases from J, leaving 19 bases between. The chain's CDR3 is CASSPGTAGSKTGELFF. The CDR3, as DNA: TGTGCCAGCTCACCCGGAACGGCAGGTTCAAAAACCGGGGAGCTGTTTTTT.

V usage is TRBV30 and J usage is TRBJ1-2; no clear D. Germline V gene lookup returns CDR1 GTSNPN and CDR2 SVGIG (reference sequence). Trimming stripped 1 base from V and 4 bases from J, with 4 bases between. The length of the CDR3 is 11 residues. The CDR3 nucleotides read TGTGCCTGGAGTGCCATCTATGGCTACACCTTC. Encoded protein: CAWSAIYGYTF.

The V gene is TRBV7-2, the J gene TRBJ2-1; TRBD2 aligns across 11 bases. The CDR3 has 14 amino acids. The J segment lost 4 bases and the V segment lost 8 bases, leaving 4 bases of the junction unmatched. Germline assignment: CDR1 SGHTA and CDR2 FQGNSA. CDR3 nucleotides: TGTGCCAGCCGGGGACTAGCGGAGTACAATGAGCAGTTCTTC. This gives the protein CASRGLAEYNEQFF.

This chain joins TRBV28 and TRBJ2-2, with 11 bases aligning to TRBD2. J was trimmed by 6 bases and V by 8 bases; bases with no gene match: 2. The CDR3 has 13 amino acids. CDR1 is MDHEN and CDR2 is SYDVKM in the germline V gene. The CDR3 spells CASLLAGAGELFF. As DNA, the CDR3 is TGTGCCAGCTTACTAGCGGGAGCCGGGGAGCTGTTTTTT.

The chain is built from TRBV30 and TRBJ2-2; the D gene is possibly TRBD2 (6 bases). Trimming removed 4 bases at V and 6 bases at J, with 12 bases between. The CDR3 has 13 amino acids. Germline V gives CDR1 GTSNPN, CDR2 SVGIG (reference sequence). The DNA for the CDR3 is TGTGCCTGGATTAGCGGTGGGGCCGGGGAGCTGTTTTTT. Translation gives CAWISGGAGELFF.

The genes are TRBV9 and TRBJ2-5; 8 bases fit TRBD2. The V gene end was trimmed by 2 bases and the J gene end by 1 base; junction bases not matched to a gene: 7. This CDR3 is built from 16 residues. The germline V gene encodes CDR1 SGDLS and CDR2 YYNGEE. The CDR3 DNA sequence: TGTGCCAGCAGCGTTACGGGAGGGTCCCTCCAAGAGACCCAGTACTTC. Protein: CASSVTGGSLQETQYF.

This clone has only one observation. The chain employs TRBV28 and TRBJ2-5; 12 bases align to TRBD2. V was pared by 5 bases and J by 5 bases, with 9 bases of the junction left unmatched. This CDR3 spans 16 amino acids. Germline loops: CDR1 MDHEN, CDR2 SYDVKM. In DNA form, the CDR3 reads TGTGCCAGCAGTGCCCCGACTAGCGGGAGTTGGGAGACCCAGTACTTC. It specifies CASSAPTSGSWETQYF. Combining the CDR3 with reference TRBV28 and TRBJ2-5 gives the whole variable domain DVKVTQSSRYLVKRTGEKVFLECVQDMDHENMFWYRQDPGLGLRLIYFSYDVKMKEKGDIPEGYSVSREKKERFSLILESASTNQTSMYLCASSAPTSGSWETQYFGPGTRLLVL.

The chain links TRBV29-1 to TRBJ2-5; possible D gene TRBD1, 5 bases. V dropped 8 bases and J dropped 2 bases, with 30 bases sitting between them. The CDR3 loop spans 18 amino acids. Germline lookup yields CDR1 SQVTM and CDR2 ANQGSEA. In DNA, the CDR3 is TGCAGCCCTCAGGTCGCCGCAGGGCCGGATAAGAGTCAAGAGACCCAGTACTTC. Its translation is CSPQVAAGPDKSQETQYF.

This chain joins TRBV6-1 and TRBJ1-2, with D maybe TRBD1 (5 bases). The V end lost 5 bases, the J end lost 3 bases, and 13 bases lay between the germline ends. The CDR3 sequence is 14 residues long. CDR1 is MNHNS, CDR2 SASEGT, per germline. For the CDR3, the DNA is TGTGCCAGCAGTCCCTGGGGGGTGGACTATGGCTACACCTTC. Translating gives CASSPWGVDYGYTF.

This chain uses TRBV7-6 with TRBJ1-2, with TRBD1 matching over 11 bases. The CDR3 spans 17 residues. In germline, CDR1 is SGHVS, CDR2 FNYEAQ. After removal of 5 bases from V and 4 bases from J, the junction contained 12 bases not matched to a gene. The CDR3: CASSGDRGAPSSYGYTF. The CDR3 bases are TGTGCCAGCAGCGGGGACAGGGGGGCCCCCTCCTCCTATGGCTACACCTTC.

This chain links TRBV5-6 with TRBJ2-1; the match to TRBD2 covers 7 bases. V lost 3 bases, J lost 9 bases, and 15 bases stayed unmatched. This CDR3 comprises 16 residues. Germline V gene lookup returns CDR1 SGHDT and CDR2 YYEEEE. The CDR3 nucleotides are TGTGCCAGCAGCTCGGGTACTGGCGGGAGAATCGTTGAGCAGTTCTTC. This encodes CASSSGTGGRIVEQFF.

This clone was recorded once. The gene calls are TRBV9 and TRBJ2-7; 7 bases align to TRBD2. Germline CDR1 and CDR2: SGDLS and YYNGEE. CDR3 size: 15 residues. V shed 0 bases, J shed 2 bases, and the junction held 5 bases outside the gene matches. CDR3 region: CASSVGGLAAYEQYF. DNA of the CDR3: TGTGCCAGCAGCGTAGGAGGTCTAGCGGCCTACGAGCAGTACTTC.

CDR3 protein: CASSLVGSSGANVLTF. The CDR3 nucleotides read TGCGCCAGCAGCTTGGTCGGGTCCTCTGGGGCCAACGTCCTGACTTTC. The chain employs TRBV5-1 and TRBJ2-6; no reliable D call. The V gene's germline CDR1 is SGHRS and CDR2 YFSETQ. Trimming stripped 0 bases from V and 0 bases from J, with 7 bases between. The CDR3 consists of 16 residues.

V gene TRBV30 combines with J gene TRBJ2-6; TRBD1 is a possible D gene (5 bases). Deletions cut 3 bases from V and 2 bases from J, with 5 bases between. Germline loops: CDR1 GTSNPN, CDR2 SVGIG (reference sequence). This CDR3 has 13 residues. DNA of the CDR3: TGTGCCTGGAGGACAGCTGGGGCCAACGTCCTGACTTTC. Amino acids: CAWRTAGANVLTF.

The CDR3 DNA reads TGTGCCAGTAGTATAGGCAGGGGCTACGAGCAGTACTTC. This gives the protein CASSIGRGYEQYF. This sequence joins TRBV19 and TRBJ2-7, with a weak D call TRBD1 (6 bases). V lost 1 base and J 3 bases, leaving 7 bases between the germline ends. CDR1 and CDR2 from the germline V gene are LNHDA and SQIVND (reference sequence). CDR3 length: 13 residues. The whole variable domain, remainder taken from reference TRBV19 and TRBJ2-7, is DGGITQSPKYLFRKEGQNVTLSCEQNLNHDAMYWYRQDPGQGLRLIYYSQIVNDFQKGDIAEGYSVSREKKESFPLTVTSAQKNPTAFYLCASSIGRGYEQYFGPGTRLTVT.